Shown below are 23 T cell receptor beta chains from a single sample sequenced in a study of spatial heterogeneity in lung cancer. As to time point: sample taken at primary tumor resection. No cell sorting; template was whole RNA from tumor, lung tissue or PBMC. Via MiXCR, TCRdb re-called the 5' RACE reads, giving one row per CDR3 protein. The top ten clones hold 20% to 30% of a sample with fewer than 13,000 distinct CDR3 sequences, about 9.2% of them seen once. The material was PBMCs, obtained at surgery. These receptors were taken from a male donor with early-stage non-small cell lung cancer.

At least ten counts were recorded for this clonotype. V gene TRBV20-1 combines with J gene TRBJ2-1; TRBD2 aligns across 11 bases. This CDR3 region has 12 residues. Germline CDR1 and CDR2: DFQATT and SNEGSKA (reference sequence). The CDR3 region is CALAGGPDEQFF. CDR3 DNA: TGCGCCTTAGCGGGGGGGCCCGATGAGCAGTTCTTC.

In this sample, this clonotype is medium-sized. The chain carries TRBV5-4 and TRBJ2-1; D might be TRBD1 (6 bases). Trimming took off 7 bases at V and 5 bases at J, with 19 bases between the two ends. Germline lookup yields CDR1 SGHNT and CDR2 YYREEE (reference sequence). The CDR3 loop spans 15 amino acids. As DNA, the CDR3 is TGTGCCAGCGCCTCGGTCGGGACAATTAACAATGAGCAGTTCTTC. This codes for CASASVGTINNEQFF.

This clonotype was counted many times. V usage is TRBV2 and J usage is TRBJ2-3; 16 bases agree with TRBD2. In germline, CDR1 is SNHLY, CDR2 FYNNEI. V shed 6 bases and J 4 bases; nucleotides not matched to a gene: 7. The CDR3 is 17 amino acids. As DNA, the CDR3 is TGTGCCAGCAGCGGGACTAGCGGGGGGGCCGGGGCAGATACGCAGTATTTT. It specifies CASSGTSGGAGADTQYF.

The rearrangement uses TRBV7-9 and TRBJ2-1; 9 nucleotides line up with TRBD2. J was trimmed by 5 bases and V by 0 bases; bases with no gene match: 5. This CDR3 spans 16 amino acids. The V gene's germline CDR1 is SEHNR and CDR2 FQNEAQ (reference sequence). The DNA of the CDR3 is TGTGCCAGCAGCTTAGCGGGCCTAGCGGGAAACAATGAGCAGTTCTTC. It translates to CASSLAGLAGNNEQFF.

This clonotype showed up many times. The chain joins TRBV12-3 or TRBV12-4 to TRBJ2-1; D call uncertain. V was cut by 6 bases and J by 6 bases, with 9 bases left in between. CDR3 size: 12 residues. The CDR3 DNA reads TGTGCCAGCAGGAGTGGGCCCAATGAGCAGTTCTTC. Translated: CASRSGPNEQFF.

This clonotype has ten or more counts. J is TRBJ2-3 and V is TRBV29-1, with TRBD2 matching over 10 bases. The CDR3 sequence is 18 residues long. V was clipped by 4 bases and J by 3 bases; unmatched bases: 16. Germline CDR1 reads SQVTM; CDR2 reads ANQGSEA. CDR3 nucleotide sequence: TGCAGCGTTGGATCCAGCGGGGGGGCCCTTTCGGTGACAGATACGCAGTATTTT. It encodes CSVGSSGGALSVTDTQYF.

This clonotype occurred many times. The V gene is TRBV14, the J gene TRBJ2-3; 7 bases map to TRBD2. This CDR3 region has 16 residues. The trim removed 0 bases at V and 2 bases at J, leaving 5 bases unmatched. Germline CDR1 is SGHDN and CDR2 is FVKESK. The CDR3 loop reads CASSQDLGGTTDTQYF. CDR3 sequence (DNA): TGTGCCAGCAGCCAAGATTTGGGGGGGACCACAGATACGCAGTATTTT.

This rearrangement joins TRBV28 to TRBJ1-6; 9 bases line up with TRBD1. The trim removed 6 bases at V and 10 bases at J, leaving 4 bases unmatched. CDR3 length: 13 residues. Germline V gives CDR1 MDHEN, CDR2 SYDVKM. CDR3 coding DNA: TGTGCCAGCAGGGGACAGGGAGGGTCACCCCTCCACTTT. As protein: CASRGQGGSPLHF.

This clonotype has at least ten counts. The rearrangement links TRBV11-2 to TRBJ2-5; D may be TRBD2 (5 bases). The V end was cut by 8 bases, the J end by 7 bases, with 17 bases between. Germline V gene data show CDR1 as SGHAT and CDR2 as FQNNGV. CDR3 length: 13 amino acids. In DNA, the CDR3 is TGTGCCAGCCTTCTTTTGGGGAGCGGGACCCAGTACTTC. This translates into CASLLLGSGTQYF.

Ten or more counts support this clonotype. This rearrangement joins TRBV4-2 to TRBJ1-6; D is unresolved. The CDR3 runs to 13 residues. The germline V and J ends were trimmed by 0 bases and 9 bases, with 6 bases remaining between them. CDR1 and CDR2 from the germline V gene are LGHNA and YNFKEQ. CDR3 coding DNA: TGTGCCAGCAGCCAAGAGACGGCTTCACCCCTCCACTTT. This sequence encodes CASSQETASPLHF.

This clonotype was recorded many times. This sequence joins TRBV4-3 and TRBJ1-2, with 8 bases matching TRBD1. The V segment lost 0 bases and the J segment 7 bases; nucleotides outside the gene matches: 4. The germline V gene has CDR1 LGHNA and CDR2 YSLEER. This CDR3 comprises 14 residues. The CDR3 here is CASSQEDRVGGYTF. CDR3 in DNA: TGCGCCAGCAGCCAAGAGGACAGGGTGGGTGGCTACACCTTC.

Ten or more counts support this clonotype. The chain has TRBV19 and TRBJ2-1; D remains ambiguous. V lost 6 bases to trimming and J lost 5 bases, with 23 bases between them. Germline loops: CDR1 LNHDA, CDR2 SQIVND (reference sequence). This CDR3 region has 17 residues. The CDR3 sequence is CASSRPPRNYQNNEQFF. In DNA form, the CDR3 reads TGTGCCAGTAGCCGACCCCCCAGAAACTATCAAAACAATGAGCAGTTCTTC.

This clonotype was seen at least ten times. The V and J genes are TRBV12-3 or TRBV12-4 and TRBJ2-2; TRBD1 is a possible D gene (7 bases). The CDR3 loop spans 17 amino acids. The V end lost 8 bases, the J end lost 4 bases, and 23 bases lay between the germline ends. The CDR3 nucleotides are TGTGCCAGCCTGGGGGACAGAGGGAGAGCGGGCACCGGGGAGCTGTTTTTT. Its translation: CASLGDRGRAGTGELFF.

This clonotype came up many times. The CDR3 is CASSLGTRTRQGLYGYTF. CDR3 nucleotides: TGTGCCAGCAGTTTAGGAACACGAACCCGACAGGGGCTGTATGGCTACACCTTC. The chain is built from TRBV28 and TRBJ1-2; 8 bases agree with TRBD1. Germline CDR1 reads MDHEN; CDR2 reads SYDVKM. V was pared by 2 bases and J by 5 bases, with 16 bases of the junction left unmatched. The CDR3 runs 18 residues.

In this sample, this clonotype is medium-sized (0.01 to 0.1%). At one end, the junction sequence differs from germline, possibly due to a read error. V usage is TRBV7-2 and J usage is TRBJ2-5; D uncertain. Germline lookup yields CDR1 SGHTA and CDR2 FQGNSA. This CDR3 is 14 amino acids long. CDR3 bases: TGTGCCAGCAGCTTAAACAAGCCCCAAGGGACCCAGTACTTC. It yields the protein CASSLNKPQGTQYF.

This clonotype is termed medium-sized (0.01 to 0.1%). This rearrangement joins TRBV5-1 to TRBJ2-7; D assignment may be TRBD1 or TRBD2 (6 bases each). Trimming took 4 bases from V and 4 from J, leaving 18 bases between them. CDR3 length: 15 residues. The germline gives CDR1 SGHRS, CDR2 YFSETQ. The CDR3 here is CASSPQTGGRYEQYF. The CDR3 coding sequence is TGCGCCAGCAGCCCCCAGACAGGTGGGAGGTACGAGCAGTACTTC.

This clonotype was detected ten times or more. The CDR3 bases are TGCGCCAGCAGCCTATCACAGGGGAAGTACAACTATGGCTACACCTTC. This translates into CASSLSQGKYNYGYTF. The chain employs TRBV4-1 and TRBJ1-2; TRBD1 aligns across 7 bases. V lost 4 bases to trimming and J lost 2 bases; unmatched junction nucleotides: 10. The length of the CDR3 is 16 residues. CDR1 MGHRA and CDR2 YSYEKL come from the germline V gene.

This clonotype was picked up many times. The gene calls are TRBV11-3 and TRBJ2-1, with a possible D match to TRBD2 (5 bases). The length of the CDR3 is 13 residues. Germline CDR1 and CDR2: SGHNT and YENEEA. V gave up 1 base and J gave up 6 bases, with 7 bases separating them. The CDR3 bases are TGTGCCAGCAGCTTAGCGGCGGGCAATGAGCAGTTCTTC. As protein: CASSLAAGNEQFF.

This clonotype was observed many times. The CDR3 region has the DNA TGTGCCAGCAGCGTAGCAGGGTCCACTGAAGCTTTCTTT. It yields the protein CASSVAGSTEAFF. The chain links TRBV9 to TRBJ1-1, with D possibly matching TRBD1 (5 bases). V lost 0 bases to trimming and J lost 4 bases, with 7 bases between them. Germline lookup yields CDR1 SGDLS and CDR2 YYNGEE. There are 13 residues in the CDR3.

This clonotype was seen repeatedly, ten times or more. The chain combines TRBV12-3 or TRBV12-4 with TRBJ2-5, with 11 bases identical to TRBD2. This CDR3 region has 16 residues. J lost 2 bases, V lost 1 base, and 3 bases had no gene match. As DNA, the CDR3 is TGTGCCAGCAGTTTAGGGACTAGCGGGTTTCAAGAGACCCAGTACTTC. Its protein product is CASSLGTSGFQETQYF.

The chain's CDR3 is CASSEADSRRDPGELFF. The CDR3 bases are TGTGCCAGCAGTGAAGCGGACTCAAGACGGGACCCCGGGGAGCTGTTTTTT. The rearrangement links TRBV2 to TRBJ2-2; D is perhaps TRBD1 or TRBD2 (5 bases each). Trimming took 0 bases from V and 6 from J, leaving 17 bases between them. CDR1 and CDR2 (germline): SNHLY, FYNNEI. The CDR3 runs 17 residues.

In this sample, this clonotype turned up a few times. The V and J genes are TRBV12-3 or TRBV12-4 and TRBJ2-7; D is ambiguous. The CDR3 has 14 amino acids. The germline V and J ends were trimmed by 4 bases and 7 bases, with 17 bases remaining between them. Here the CDR3 DNA reads TGTGCCAGCAGTTCCAGGACGGCGTTGGGGGAGCAGTACTTC. Its protein is CASSSRTALGEQYF.

The chain has TRBV27 and TRBJ2-4; possible D gene TRBD2, 5 bases. The CDR3 sequence is 17 residues long. V was trimmed by 3 bases and J by 0 bases, leaving 15 bases between them. Germline assignment: CDR1 MNHEY and CDR2 SMNVEV (reference sequence). The CDR3 DNA reads TGTGCCAGCAGTTTCGCCGGGGAACTAGTAGCCAAAAACATTCAGTACTTC. Its translation is CASSFAGELVAKNIQYF.